The present TCR beta chain was sequenced within a study of radiation and T cells in renal cell carcinoma (dated by TCRdb to the early 2020s). Background on the whole study: The samples were drawn from a clinical trial, where primary renal cell carcinomas were treated with 15 Gy of stereotactic body radiation therapy and then removed by nephrectomy 4 weeks afterward. In total, fewer than 55 samples underwent TCR beta sequencing: roughly 26 tumors plus 27 peripheral blood samples. A total of roughly 4 million unique CDR3 nucleotide sequences, encoding around 2.7 million unique CDR3 amino acid sequences, were found across all 55 or so samples.

The sample's time point label is to be understood as: baseline pretreatment blood. This sample's treatment or condition label indicates: 15 Gy SBRT to primary tumor, nephrectomy 4 weeks later. To follow tumor-enriched clonotypes, peripheral blood was collected serially from radiation-treated patients at baseline and again at 2 weeks and 4 weeks after SBRT. All patients had renal cell carcinoma with clear cell pathology. The QIAamp DNA Blood Mini Kit (Qiagen) was used to prepare genomic DNA for TCR sequencing. The analyses included only samples that passed all quality control checks. In the case of this clone: Its antigen is not yet known. The sample holds no much larger clone one base away, and base qualities are not on file.

Including cysteine and phenylalanine, the CDR3 has 14 amino acids. Of the read, only the CDR3 DNA is kept; its 42 bases are in frame from base 1. CDR1 and CDR2 were assigned from the germline V gene as SGHTA and FQGTGA. V sheds 0 bases and J sheds 2 bases, leaving 6 bases between their ends. Overall study results and their limits: Because pretreatment tumor biopsies were not available, the baseline intratumoral presence of clonotypes could not be determined. In blood, the top tumor clonotypes increased from baseline to 2 weeks after radiation and then shrank by 4 weeks, which suggests a temporary expansion of tumor-resident clones. Blood repertoire dynamics were not followed beyond 4 weeks after treatment. With a single-armed trial design, the study had no way to address how radiation dose or scheduling affects the TCR repertoire.

TCR beta libraries were generated from genomic DNA with the immunoSEQ kit, following the manufacturer's recommendations. To prepare libraries, a first multiplex PCR with proprietary primers was run, followed by a second PCR that added unique barcodes, and a bead cleanup was done after each round. Each sample batch included a kit-provided positive control reaction and a negative control reaction. The final libraries underwent checking on an Agilent 4200 TapeStation D1000 ScreenTape, volumetric pooling, and quantification by qPCR. An Illumina NextSeq500 fitted with a MidOutput 150-cycle cartridge performed the sequencing, running 156 Read1 cycles and 15 Index1 cycles with the kit's custom primers. The pooled library was loaded at approximately 1 pM, with a roughly 19% PhiX control spiked in. The study's own analysis went as follows. Vendor-processed data were analyzed in R, and a clonotype was defined as all T cells sharing the same CDR3 nucleotide sequence. For clone abundance analyses, frequencies were normalized to the 10,000 most abundant clones in each sample. Public T cell clones, which averaged fewer than five per sample, were removed prior to analysis. Tumor-enriched and baseline blood-enriched clonotypes were defined by at least a 32-fold difference in abundance between compartments. A beta-binomial differential abundance model was used to identify clonotypes that expanded or contracted between blood time points. The Baroni-Urbani and Buser coefficient was used to measure tumor-blood repertoire similarity, and groups were compared with two-tailed Wilcoxon tests in R. As stored in TCRdb, this immuneACCESS dataset retains in-frame rearrangements with V and J assigned. A fraction of the clones does not appear; measured against another copy, unresolved V genes explain less than half of the discrepancy, and the remainder lacks a known reason. That table supplies the V and J calls and clone size; D and trimming were determined from the DNA. In all, the sample holds approximately 45,000 clones, and approximately 80% of those were seen once. The top ten hold around 31% of the sample.

This specimen consisted of blood, obtained from a patient whose treatment included radiotherapy and nephrectomy. Recombination connected TRBV7-3 to TRBJ2-3; a confident D gene designation cannot be given. The TCR originated in a woman aged 70-85 years with renal cell carcinoma. The CDR3: CASSLTGVTDTQYF. The DNA reads as follows: TGTGCCAGCAGCTTAACCGGAGTCACAGATACGCAGTATTTT.